The source of this T cell receptor (beta chain) is a study of identical twins. Study-level results: Among beta out-of-frame sequences, excess sharing between twins appeared weaker. Conclusions leaned on cross-sectional statistical analysis and did not track the same donors over time.

This clonotype was observed at least ten times. The antigen is unknown. Unique molecular identifiers were in the cDNA, with template-switch universal primer binding. Via MiXCR, TCRdb re-called the 5' RACE reads, giving one row per CDR3 protein. Here the sample spans about 300,000 distinct CDR3 sequences, 10% to 15% being singletons. CDR3 length: 15 residues. Trimming cost V 1 base and J 3 bases, with 13 bases left between them. Germline CDR1 and CDR2: SGHVS and FQNEAQ. These data were also filed under a second study, of yellow fever vaccine responses in identical twins. From that paper: Reports say the vaccine T cell response in twins looked partly convergent and partly personalized.

This chain links TRBV7-8 with TRBJ2-7, with D perhaps given as TRBD1 or TRBD2 (6 bases each). The sample consisted of CD8+ T cells sorted from blood. The TCR comes from a young woman in good health. The CDR3 here is CASSLEGGTYYEQYF. The CDR3 DNA follows: TGTGCCAGCAGCTTAGAGGGGGGCACTTACTACGAGCAGTACTTC.